The 21 T cell receptor beta chains presented below share a single source sample, sequenced in a study of identical twins. Each CDR3 protein gets one entry after TCRdb re-called the 5' RACE reads with MiXCR. The sample carries 600,000 to 850,000 distinct CDR3 sequences, 15% to 20% recorded once. The sample was also linked to a second study, of T cells expressing NK-cell markers.

The sequenced sample was PBMCs. These receptors all stem from a woman aged 18-35 years in good health.

V usage is TRBV2 and J usage is TRBJ2-7; D is unresolved. Looked up from germline, CDR1 is SNHLY and CDR2 is FYNNEI. Deletions cut 1 base from V and 3 bases from J, with 4 bases between. This CDR3 spans 12 amino acids. The CDR3 protein is CASSEELYEQYF. CDR3 coding DNA: TGTGCCAGCAGTGAAGAGCTCTACGAGCAGTACTTC.

This clonotype was seen more than once but under ten times. The chain uses TRBV11-3 and TRBJ2-1; D gene unclear. Germline values: CDR1 SGHNT, CDR2 YENEEA. V was shortened by 0 bases and J by 13 bases, with 10 bases between the two germline ends. The CDR3 is made up of 12 amino acids. CDR3 DNA: TGTGCCAGCAGCTTAGATCAATTCGGACAGTTCTTC. The encoded protein is CASSLDQFGQFF.

CDR3 coding DNA: TGTGCCAGCGGCCGCGGAGCCGAGAATTACGAGCAGTACTTC. This codes for CASGRGAENYEQYF. The chain joins TRBV9 to TRBJ2-7; no clear D gene. Germline values: CDR1 SGDLS, CDR2 YYNGEE. V was pared by 7 bases and J by 4 bases, with 18 bases between. The CDR3 is 14 amino acids.

This clonotype has at least ten counts. The CDR3 region has the DNA TGTGCCAGCAGCCTGGGGGGCTACACCTTC. Encoded protein: CASSLGGYTF. This chain links TRBV12-3 or TRBV12-4 with TRBJ1-2; no firm D call. Trimming took off 6 bases at V and 8 bases at J, with 7 bases between the two ends. This CDR3 has 10 residues.

The rearrangement links TRBV20-1 to TRBJ1-1; the D gene is possibly TRBD1 (6 bases). The CDR3 consists of 13 residues. Between the trimmed V and J ends, which lost 2 bases and 6 bases, there was a span of 13 bases. Germline V gene data show CDR1 as DFQATT and CDR2 as SNEGSKA (reference sequence). Here the CDR3 reads CSARYGGRSEAFF. Here the CDR3 DNA reads TGCAGTGCTAGATATGGGGGGCGATCTGAAGCTTTCTTT.

This clonotype was seen at least ten times. The rearrangement links TRBV20-1 to TRBJ2-7; TRBD1 aligns across 7 bases. The germline V gene has CDR1 DFQATT and CDR2 SNEGSKA (reference sequence). V gave up 7 bases and J gave up 3 bases; unmatched junction bases: 6. This CDR3 is built from 12 residues. CDR3 nucleotide sequence: TGCAGTGTGGGGCAGGGGGTCTACGAGCAGTACTTC. It codes for CSVGQGVYEQYF.

A few counts support this clonotype. The genes are TRBV6-5 and TRBJ2-1; D tentatively reads TRBD1 or TRBD2 (5 bases each). V was clipped by 3 bases and J by 3 bases, with 12 bases between them. The CDR3 totals 15 residues. Germline V gives CDR1 MNHEY, CDR2 SVGAGI. The CDR3 DNA reads as TGTGCCAGCAGTTATCAGGTGGGGGTCTACAATGAGCAGTTCTTC. This translates into CASSYQVGVYNEQFF.

CDR3 sequence reads: CASSLALLVNEQFF. CDR3 bases: TGTGCCAGCAGCTTAGCACTATTGGTGAATGAGCAGTTCTTC. This sequence joins TRBV11-2 and TRBJ2-1; D gene ambiguous. The CDR3 extends over 14 amino acids. Germline lookup yields CDR1 SGHAT and CDR2 FQNNGV. Trimming left V 1 base short and J 7 bases short, with 11 bases between.

In this sample, this clonotype turned up a few times. V usage is TRBV15 and J usage is TRBJ1-6; weak D call: TRBD1 (5 bases). The CDR3 length is 15 residues. Trimming stripped 3 bases from V and 9 bases from J, with 15 bases between. CDR1 is LNHNV, CDR2 YYDKDF, per germline (reference sequence). The CDR3 reads CATSSDPQGVSPLHF. In DNA form, the CDR3 reads TGTGCCACCAGCAGTGATCCCCAAGGGGTTTCACCCCTCCACTTT.

The chain recombines TRBV3-1 with TRBJ2-1, with 10 nucleotides matching TRBD1. CDR3 length: 17 residues. Unmatched junction bases numbered 7, after V lost 0 bases and J lost 5 bases. CDR1 LGHDT and CDR2 YNNKEL come from the germline V gene (reference sequence). CDR3 amino acids: CASSQDISGTGDNEQFF. DNA for the CDR3: TGTGCCAGCAGCCAAGACATCTCCGGGACAGGGGACAATGAGCAGTTCTTC.

The CDR3 region is CASSLSRRGETQYF. For the CDR3, the DNA is TGTGCCAGCAGTTTGAGCCGGAGGGGCGAGACCCAGTACTTC. This rearrangement joins TRBV12-3 or TRBV12-4 to TRBJ2-5, with D maybe TRBD2 (6 bases). The ends were cut back, 3 bases at V and 5 bases at J, with 13 bases in the middle. The CDR3 totals 14 residues.

The table lists this clonotype with a few counts. The chain recombines TRBV5-6 with TRBJ2-7; tentatively, D is TRBD1 (8 bases). Trimming took 2 bases from V and 6 from J, leaving 15 bases between them. The CDR3 spans 14 residues. Germline V gene lookup returns CDR1 SGHDT and CDR2 YYEEEE. This CDR3 is CASSLGTGGGEQYF. The CDR3 nucleotides are TGTGCCAGCAGCTTAGGTACAGGGGGGGGCGAGCAGTACTTC.

This clonotype was observed a handful of times. In DNA form, the CDR3 reads TGCAGCGTAGAGGACAGGGGGCTTAAGAATGAGCAGTTCTTC. It yields the protein CSVEDRGLKNEQFF. This chain uses TRBV29-1 with TRBJ2-1; the match to TRBD1 covers 11 bases. Germline-derived CDR1 and CDR2 are SQVTM and ANQGSEA. The length of the CDR3 is 14 residues. V was clipped by 6 bases and J by 7 bases; unmatched bases: 8.

In its sample, this clonotype was seen a few times. The chain has TRBV12-3 or TRBV12-4 and TRBJ1-1; D not certain. The CDR3 totals 12 residues. Deletions cut 1 base from V and 8 bases from J, with 8 bases between. DNA for the CDR3: TGTGCCAGCAGTTTAGGGGCCAGCGAAGCTTTCTTT. Translated, it gives CASSLGASEAFF.

This clonotype was counted only a few times. The chain employs TRBV6-5 and TRBJ2-1; D is possibly TRBD1 (6 bases). Trimming removed 2 bases at V and 5 bases at J, with 16 bases between. This CDR3 comprises 16 residues. The germline V gene has CDR1 MNHEY and CDR2 SVGAGI. The DNA of the CDR3 is TGTGCCAGCAGTTACAGGTTCCGGGGACACGACAATGAGCAGTTCTTC. Translation gives CASSYRFRGHDNEQFF.

This clonotype was counted a few times. The chain has TRBV7-9 and TRBJ2-7; TRBD1 aligns across 9 bases. CDR3 length: 15 amino acids. Germline V gene data show CDR1 as SEHNR and CDR2 as FQNEAQ (reference sequence). Trimming cost V 5 bases and J 3 bases; bases outside gene matches: 8. Here the CDR3 DNA reads TGTGCCAGCAGCACGGCCGGGACAGGGTACTACGAGCAGTACTTC. This sequence encodes CASSTAGTGYYEQYF.

The table lists this clonotype with a few counts. This chain joins TRBV5-1 and TRBJ2-5; 9 bases map to TRBD2. The CDR3 sequence is 19 residues long. Germline-derived CDR1 and CDR2 are SGHRS and YFSETQ. The trim removed 0 bases at V and 3 bases at J, leaving 15 bases unmatched. CDR3 in DNA: TGCGCCAGCAGCTTGGCAGTTGGACTAGCGCGGGGGGCAGAAGAGACCCAGTACTTC. Translation gives CASSLAVGLARGAEETQYF. The entire variable domain, with the rest obtained from reference TRBV5-1 and TRBJ2-5, is as follows: KAGVTQTPRYLIKTRGQQVTLSCSPISGHRSVSWYQQTPGQGLQFLFEYFSETQRNKGNFPGRFSGRQFSNSRSEMNVSTLELGDSALYLCASSLAVGLARGAEETQYFGPGTRLLVL.

The gene calls are TRBV20-1 and TRBJ2-3; TRBD2 matches at 7 bases. V was clipped by 6 bases and J by 8 bases; unmatched bases: 5. CDR1 is DFQATT and CDR2 is SNEGSKA in the germline V gene (reference sequence). This CDR3 is built from 11 residues. CDR3 bases: TGCAGTGCCCGATTAGCGGGTACGCAGTATTTT. It codes for CSARLAGTQYF.

This clonotype came up a few times. One end of the junction does not line up with germline, which may come from a read error. The chain combines TRBV2 with TRBJ2-7, with D maybe TRBD1 (5 bases). Germline CDR1 reads SNHLY; CDR2 reads FYNNEI. The CDR3 extends over 12 amino acids. CDR3 amino acids: CASTEQEYEQYF. CDR3 bases: TGTGCCAGCACTGAACAGGAGTACGAGCAGTACTTC.

This clonotype has ten or more counts. This chain joins TRBV12-3 or TRBV12-4 and TRBJ2-5; D is perhaps TRBD2 (6 bases). V lost 7 bases to trimming and J lost 5 bases, with 8 bases between them. This CDR3 comprises 11 residues. CDR3 sequence: CASTRGETQYF. The CDR3 DNA reads as TGTGCCAGCACCCGGGGGGAGACCCAGTACTTC.

Ten or more counts support this clonotype. The CDR3 DNA reads TGCGCCAGCACCCCCCGGGGGCGGGGGGACGAGCAGTACTTC. Amino acids: CASTPRGRGDEQYF. V gene TRBV10-2 combines with J gene TRBJ2-7; 8 bases align to TRBD2. Per the germline V gene, CDR1 is WSHSY and CDR2 is SAAADI. This CDR3 contains 14 residues. The V segment lost 7 bases and the J segment 5 bases; nucleotides outside the gene matches: 10.